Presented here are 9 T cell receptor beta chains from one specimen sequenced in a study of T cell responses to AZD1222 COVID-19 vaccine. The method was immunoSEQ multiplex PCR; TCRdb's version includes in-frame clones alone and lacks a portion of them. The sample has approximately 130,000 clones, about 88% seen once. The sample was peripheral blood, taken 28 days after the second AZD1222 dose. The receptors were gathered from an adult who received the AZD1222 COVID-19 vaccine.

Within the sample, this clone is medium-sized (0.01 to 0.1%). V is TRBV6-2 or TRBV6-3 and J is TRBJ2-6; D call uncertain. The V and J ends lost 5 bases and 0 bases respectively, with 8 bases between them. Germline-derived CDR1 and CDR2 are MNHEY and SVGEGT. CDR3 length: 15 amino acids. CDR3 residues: CASSTRISGANVLTF. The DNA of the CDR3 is TGTGCCAGCAGTACACGGATCTCTGGGGCCAACGTCCTGACTTTC.

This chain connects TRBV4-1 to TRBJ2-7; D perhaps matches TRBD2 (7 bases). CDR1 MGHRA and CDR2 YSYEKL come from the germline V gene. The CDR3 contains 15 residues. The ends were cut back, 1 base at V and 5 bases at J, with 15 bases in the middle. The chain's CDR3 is CASSQGEGGQNEQYF. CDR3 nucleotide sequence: TGCGCCAGCAGCCAAGGGGAGGGGGGGCAAAACGAGCAGTACTTC.

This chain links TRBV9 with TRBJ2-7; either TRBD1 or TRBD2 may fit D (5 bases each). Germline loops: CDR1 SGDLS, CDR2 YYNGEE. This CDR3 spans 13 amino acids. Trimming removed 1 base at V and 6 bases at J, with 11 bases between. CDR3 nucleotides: TGTGCCAGCAGCGTACGGCCTGGGGGCGAGCAGTACTTC. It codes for CASSVRPGGEQYF.

In nucleotides, the CDR3 is TGTGCCACCCGATCCGTCGATTCCTTCTATGGCTACACCTTC. Translating gives CATRSVDSFYGYTF. V is TRBV19 and J is TRBJ1-2; no clear D gene. This CDR3 comprises 14 residues. Germline CDR1 LNHDA, CDR2 SQIVND (reference sequence). Trimming removed 10 bases at V and 4 bases at J, with 19 bases between.

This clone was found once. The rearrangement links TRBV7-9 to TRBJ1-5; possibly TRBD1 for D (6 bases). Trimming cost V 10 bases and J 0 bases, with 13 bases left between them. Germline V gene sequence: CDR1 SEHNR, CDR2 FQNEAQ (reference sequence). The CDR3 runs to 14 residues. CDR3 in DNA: TGTGCCACTGGGGGGCTAAATAGCAATCAGCCCCAGCATTTT. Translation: CATGGLNSNQPQHF.

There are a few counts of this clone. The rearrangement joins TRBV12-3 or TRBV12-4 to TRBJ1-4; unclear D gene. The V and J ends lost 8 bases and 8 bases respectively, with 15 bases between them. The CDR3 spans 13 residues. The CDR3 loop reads CASAGPGREKLFF. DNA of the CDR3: TGTGCCAGCGCTGGGCCGGGTAGAGAAAAACTGTTTTTT.

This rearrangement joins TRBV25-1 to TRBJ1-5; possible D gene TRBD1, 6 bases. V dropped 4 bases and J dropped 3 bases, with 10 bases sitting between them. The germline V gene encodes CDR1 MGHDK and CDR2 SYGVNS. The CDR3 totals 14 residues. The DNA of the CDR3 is TGTGCCAGCAGTGGTACAGGGTACAATCAGCCCCAGCATTTT. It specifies CASSGTGYNQPQHF.

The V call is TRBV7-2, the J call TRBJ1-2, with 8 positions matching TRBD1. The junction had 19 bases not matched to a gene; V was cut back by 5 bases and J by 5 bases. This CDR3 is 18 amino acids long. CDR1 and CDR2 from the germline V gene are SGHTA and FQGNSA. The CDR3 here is CASSARQGSLSSIYGYTF. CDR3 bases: TGTGCCAGCAGCGCTAGACAGGGGTCCCTAAGTTCCATATATGGCTACACCTTC. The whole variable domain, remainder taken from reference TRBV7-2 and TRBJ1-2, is GAGVSQSPSNKVTEKGKDVELRCDPISGHTALYWYRQSLGQGLEFLIYFQGNSAPDKSGLPSDRFSAERTGGSVSTLTIQRTQQEDSAVYLCASSARQGSLSSIYGYTFGSGTRLTVV.

The CDR3 sequence: CASGSKWGTDTQYF. CDR3 sequence (DNA): TGTGCCAGCGGGTCTAAGTGGGGCACAGATACGCAGTATTTT. The genes are TRBV7-8 and TRBJ2-3; D call uncertain. This CDR3 has 14 amino acids. V was cut by 8 bases and J by 1 base, with 13 bases left in between. The germline CDR1 and CDR2 sequences are SGHVS and FQNEAQ.